The T cell receptor (beta chain) described here comes from a study of post-analysis software for immune sequencing data. Whole-study findings and limits: Patients had higher frequencies than controls of roughly 5 TRBV segments, including TRBV5-6, TRBV5-1 and TRBV20-1. Significantly lower normalized Chao1 diversity was seen in multiple sclerosis patients than in controls.

This clonotype occurred a few times. Antigen: not known. Libraries were made from TCR beta cDNA, and they carried unique molecular identifiers. TCRdb reprocessed the PCR reads with MiXCR, giving one entry per CDR3 protein. Here the sample spans 350,000 to 500,000 distinct CDR3 sequences, less than 40% being singletons. This CDR3 is built from 17 residues. With 1 base clipped from V and 0 bases from J, the junction kept 1 base outside the gene matches. CDR1 and CDR2 from the germline V gene are LNHNV and YYDKDF (reference sequence). The source is a girl aged 2 to 9 with multiple sclerosis. V gene TRBV15 combines with J gene TRBJ2-5; 14 bases line up with TRBD2. Source material: blood. CDR3 bases: TGTGCCACCAGCAGAGGGACTAGCGGGAGGTACCAAGAGACCCAGTACTTC. Translated, it gives CATSRGTSGRYQETQYF.